This passage covers 13 T cell receptor beta chains from one sample sequenced in a study of T cells after yellow fever vaccination. In TCRdb, the 5' RACE reads were re-called with MiXCR into one record per CDR3 protein. The data contain 300,000 or so distinct CDR3 sequences, almost 4% of them singletons. Specimen: PBMCs, collected 5 days after the yellow fever booster vaccination. The source of these receptors is a man between 18 and 29 years old who received the YFV17D yellow fever vaccine.

This clonotype was recorded many times. The chain joins TRBV25-1 to TRBJ2-7, with D possibly being TRBD1 (5 bases). V lost 6 bases and J 5 bases, leaving 11 bases between the germline ends. The CDR3 has 12 amino acids. Germline V gene data show CDR1 as MGHDK and CDR2 as SYGVNS. The CDR3 sequence is CASSPQGNEQYF. The CDR3 DNA sequence: TGTGCCAGCAGCCCCCAGGGAAACGAGCAGTACTTC.

The chain is built from TRBV4-1 and TRBJ2-1; 10 nucleotides line up with TRBD2. With V trimmed by 0 bases and J by 6 bases, 2 bases remained unmatched. This CDR3 spans 15 amino acids. Germline assignment: CDR1 MGHRA and CDR2 YSYEKL. CDR3 DNA: TGCGCCAGCAGCCAAGACGCTAGCGGGGGCAATGAGCAGTTCTTC. Its protein product is CASSQDASGGNEQFF.

This clonotype turned up a few times. The chain couples TRBV2 to TRBJ2-7, with a possible D match to TRBD1 (6 bases). The germline V gene has CDR1 SNHLY and CDR2 FYNNEI. Deletions cut 4 bases from V and 2 bases from J, with 9 bases between. This CDR3 region has 13 residues. CDR3 amino acids: CASSGQATYEQYF. The DNA for the CDR3 is TGTGCCAGCAGTGGACAGGCCACCTACGAGCAGTACTTC.

As for this clonotype: A much larger clone differs by one base, so this may be a read error. This CDR3 fails to terminate in the conserved phenylalanine or tryptophan, so it likely reflects a read error. V and J are TRBV7-9 and TRBJ2-2; 8 bases match TRBD2. The trim removed 5 bases at V and 5 bases at J, leaving 16 bases unmatched. The CDR3 runs to 18 residues. CDR1 and CDR2 (germline): SEHNR, FQNEAQ (reference sequence). The CDR3 loop reads CASSDLLGGARGTGELFS. The CDR3 DNA follows: TGTGCCAGCAGCGACCTCCTCGGGGGGGCCCGGGGTACCGGGGAGCTGTTTTCT.

J is TRBJ1-5 and V is TRBV4-3, with no clear D. Germline CDR1 and CDR2: LGHNA and YSLEER. The CDR3 sequence is 15 residues long. V lost 0 bases and J 7 bases, leaving 13 bases between the germline ends. CDR3 bases: TGCGCCAGCAGCCAAGAATGGTCCGGGCTGCAGCCCCAGCATTTT. It yields the protein CASSQEWSGLQPQHF.

The chain has TRBV4-1 and TRBJ2-2, with 8 bases matching TRBD1. CDR1 and CDR2 (germline): MGHRA, YSYEKL. The CDR3 totals 14 residues. J lost 8 bases, V lost 2 bases, and 4 bases had no gene match. CDR3 residues: CASSQTGGSGELFF. The CDR3 coding sequence is TGCGCCAGCAGCCAAACAGGGGGGTCAGGGGAGCTGTTTTTT.

This clonotype occurred many times. The V and J genes are TRBV7-2 and TRBJ2-2, with 11 bases matching TRBD2. The CDR3 is made up of 16 amino acids. In germline, CDR1 is SGHTA, CDR2 FQGNSA. After removal of 5 bases from V and 4 bases from J, the junction contained 6 bases not matched to a gene. The CDR3 bases are TGTGCCAGCAGCCCCATAGCGGGGGGGCTCACCGGGGAGCTGTTTTTT. Its translation: CASSPIAGGLTGELFF.

This clonotype was seen many times. V gene TRBV20-1 combines with J gene TRBJ2-5; 9 bases align to TRBD1. Germline values: CDR1 DFQATT, CDR2 SNEGSKA (reference sequence). The CDR3 contains 19 residues. J lost 2 bases, V lost 1 base, and 17 bases had no gene match. CDR3 region: CSARGIERHRDRVQETQYF. In nucleotides, the CDR3 is TGCAGTGCTAGAGGCATTGAAAGACACCGGGACAGGGTTCAAGAGACCCAGTACTTC.

This clonotype came up many times. The rearrangement joins TRBV18 to TRBJ1-1; D gene unclear. This CDR3 has 12 residues. The V end was cut by 1 base, the J end by 6 bases, with 6 bases between. CDR1 KGHSH and CDR2 LQKENI come from the germline V gene. CDR3 bases: TGTGCCAGCTCACCACGAGGGCCTGAAGCTTTCTTT. Residues: CASSPRGPEAFF.

This clonotype was recorded at least ten times. The chain couples TRBV5-5 to TRBJ1-1; TRBD1 matches at 7 bases. The V and J ends lost 0 bases and 0 bases, in that order; junction bases with no gene match: 5. CDR3 length: 16 residues. CDR1 is SGHKS and CDR2 is YYEKEE in the germline V gene (reference sequence). CDR3: CASSLVGGGLNTEAFF. The CDR3 DNA follows: TGTGCCAGCAGCTTGGTCGGAGGGGGCCTGAACACTGAAGCTTTCTTT. Looking up the rest from reference TRBV5-5 and TRBJ1-1 gives the full variable domain: DAGVTQSPTHLIKTRGQQVTLRCSPISGHKSVSWYQQVLGQGPQFIFQYYEKEERGRGNFPDRFSARQFPNYSSELNVNALLLGDSALYLCASSLVGGGLNTEAFFGQGTRLTVV.

This clonotype appeared a few times. The rearrangement links TRBV5-1 to TRBJ1-1; 7 bases are a match to TRBD1. In germline, CDR1 is SGHRS, CDR2 YFSETQ. The junction had 8 bases not matched to a gene; V was cut back by 3 bases and J by 6 bases. CDR3 length: 14 amino acids. The CDR3 DNA is TGCGCCAGCAGCTGGGGGACAGAAGGAGCTGAAGCTTTCTTT. Its translation is CASSWGTEGAEAFF. Drawing the rest from reference TRBV5-1 and TRBJ1-1, the complete variable domain is KAGVTQTPRYLIKTRGQQVTLSCSPISGHRSVSWYQQTPGQGLQFLFEYFSETQRNKGNFPGRFSGRQFSNSRSEMNVSTLELGDSALYLCASSWGTEGAEAFFGQGTRLTVV.

This clonotype occurred a few times. This sequence joins TRBV4-1 and TRBJ2-7; D unresolved. Germline V gene sequence: CDR1 MGHRA, CDR2 YSYEKL. CDR3 size: 14 residues. The V gene lost 0 bases and the J gene lost 1 base, with 7 bases spanning the gap. The CDR3: CASSQEPGSYEQYV. DNA of the CDR3: TGCGCCAGCAGCCAAGAGCCTGGGTCCTACGAGCAGTACGTC.

The sample holds a few counts of this clonotype. The rearrangement joins TRBV29-1 to TRBJ2-7, with 9 bases that match TRBD1. CDR3 length: 13 amino acids. With V trimmed by 5 bases and J by 2 bases, 4 bases remained unmatched. Germline V CDR1 and CDR2: SQVTM, ANQGSEA. The CDR3 DNA reads TGCAGCGTTTTGACAGGGGGGACCTACGAGCAGTACTTC. It codes for CSVLTGGTYEQYF.